These 22 T cell receptor beta chains originate from one sample sequenced in a study of brain T cells in children with intractable seizures. The time point denotes: blood from clinic visit 5 months post-surgery; TSC patient then seizure free. Only in-frame clones appear in the TCRdb table, and some are missing; sequencing was by immunoSEQ multiplex PCR. The sample gives 340,000 or so clones, over 85% of which show up once; under 7% is in the top ten. The sample here was peripheral blood, taken more than 4 months after surgery. The receptors were sampled from a boy in the first two years of life with tuberous sclerosis and intractable seizures.

The chain links TRBV6-5 to TRBJ2-1; D is unclear. Germline CDR1 reads MNHEY; CDR2 reads SVGAGI. The V end was cut by 2 bases, the J end by 3 bases, with 8 bases between. The CDR3 loop spans 14 amino acids. The CDR3 coding sequence is TGTGCCAGCAGTTACAGGCAAAACTACAATGAGCAGTTCTTC. Translation gives CASSYRQNYNEQFF.

V and J are TRBV27 and TRBJ1-2, with 10 bases that match TRBD1. V trimming: 5 bases; J trimming: 8 bases; junction bases outside the gene matches: 8. The CDR3 is made up of 14 amino acids. Looked up from germline, CDR1 is MNHEY and CDR2 is SMNVEV (reference sequence). The CDR3 bases are TGTGCCAGCAGTCAAGACAGGGGGCTTGTAGGCTACACCTTC. Translated: CASSQDRGLVGYTF.

This chain links TRBV27 with TRBJ2-7, with D perhaps matching TRBD2 (5 bases). This CDR3 spans 16 amino acids. V lost 1 base to trimming and J lost 3 bases, with 16 bases between them. Germline CDR1 is MNHEY and CDR2 is SMNVEV (reference sequence). The CDR3 loop reads CASSLFFRGFIYEQYF. In DNA, the CDR3 is TGTGCCAGCAGTTTATTTTTTCGAGGGTTCATCTACGAGCAGTACTTC.

V and J are TRBV5-6 and TRBJ2-2, with D maybe TRBD1 (5 bases). From germline, CDR1 is SGHDT and CDR2 YYEEEE. CDR3 length equals 14 residues. V was clipped by 0 bases and J by 6 bases, with 9 bases between them. The CDR3 bases are TGTGCCAGCAGCTTGGTAGGGGCAGCCGGGGAGCTGTTTTTT. It translates to CASSLVGAAGELFF.

The CDR3 DNA reads TGTGCCAGTAGTATGGGAGAAGGAGGCAATCAGCCCCAGCATTTT. Its protein is CASSMGEGGNQPQHF. The chain links TRBV19 to TRBJ1-5; no firm D call. Trimming left V 3 bases short and J 2 bases short, with 11 bases between. Germline assignment: CDR1 LNHDA and CDR2 SQIVND (reference sequence). The CDR3 loop spans 15 amino acids.

The chain links TRBV6-6 to TRBJ2-7; D possibly corresponds to TRBD2 (6 bases). The germline V and J ends were trimmed by 6 bases and 4 bases, with 13 bases remaining between them. Per the germline V gene, CDR1 is MNHNY and CDR2 is SVGAGI (reference sequence). There are 13 residues in the CDR3. CDR3 in amino acids: CASRHPGAYEQYF. The CDR3, as DNA: TGTGCCAGCAGACACCCGGGAGCTTACGAGCAGTACTTC.

This sequence joins TRBV10-3 and TRBJ2-3, with D possibly TRBD1 on 5 matching bases. Trimming removed 5 bases from V and 3 bases from J, with 18 bases in between. This CDR3 spans 16 amino acids. The germline V gene encodes CDR1 ENHRY and CDR2 SYGVKD. The CDR3 is CAISMKGVLRTDTQYF. DNA of the CDR3: TGTGCCATCAGTATGAAAGGGGTCTTAAGGACAGATACGCAGTATTTT.

With respect to this clone: Other DNA sequences in this sample translate to the same CDR3. The rearrangement joins TRBV7-3 to TRBJ2-3, with TRBD2 matching over 12 bases. CDR3 size: 15 residues. CDR1 is SGHTA, CDR2 FQGTGA, per germline. Trimming took 5 bases from V and 3 from J; bases not matched to a gene: 3. CDR3 DNA: TGTGCCAGCAGCCTGACTAGCGGGAGTACAGATACGCAGTATTTT. It is translated as CASSLTSGSTDTQYF. Supplemented by reference TRBV7-3 and TRBJ2-3, the full variable domain reads GAGVSQTPSNKVTEKGKYVELRCDPISGHTALYWYRQSLGQGPEFLIYFQGTGAADDSGLPNDRFFAVRPEGSVSTLKIQRTERGDSAVYLCASSLTSGSTDTQYFGPGTRLTVL.

The V call is TRBV9, the J call TRBJ2-1, with TRBD2 identical over 7 bases. Unmatched junction bases numbered 4, after V lost 4 bases and J lost 0 bases. The length of the CDR3 is 15 residues. Germline-derived CDR1 and CDR2 are SGDLS and YYNGEE. CDR3 coding DNA: TGTGCCAGCAGCCCTAGCGGATACTCCTACAATGAGCAGTTCTTC. It codes for CASSPSGYSYNEQFF.

The gene calls are TRBV7-9 and TRBJ2-2; D call uncertain. V gave up 4 bases and J gave up 7 bases, with 13 bases separating them. Germline V gene data show CDR1 as SEHNR and CDR2 as FQNEAQ (reference sequence). CDR3 length equals 14 residues. CDR3 coding DNA: TGTGCCAGCAGCTCATTAATGCCCGGCGGGGAGCTGTTTTTT. It yields the protein CASSSLMPGGELFF.

The rearrangement joins TRBV19 to TRBJ2-7; TRBD2 agrees at 8 bases. The germline V gene has CDR1 LNHDA and CDR2 SQIVND (reference sequence). Germline trimming cut 3 bases from V and 3 bases from J; bases unmatched to any gene: 4. The CDR3 covers 14 residues. This chain's CDR3 is CASSMSGGSYEQYF. The CDR3 DNA reads as TGTGCCAGTAGTATGAGCGGGGGAAGCTACGAGCAGTACTTC.

The chain employs TRBV19 and TRBJ2-7, with TRBD2 matching over 11 bases. V dropped 4 bases and J dropped 3; count of bases not matched to a gene: 5. The CDR3 contains 15 residues. Germline V gene sequence: CDR1 LNHDA, CDR2 SQIVND (reference sequence). CDR3 coding DNA: TGTGCCAGTAGTACCGGGACTAGCGGAGTCTACGAGCAGTACTTC. Its translation: CASSTGTSGVYEQYF.

This chain links TRBV13 with TRBJ1-6; 12 positions agree with TRBD1. The germline V gene encodes CDR1 PRHDT and CDR2 FYEKMQ (reference sequence). V shed 5 bases, J shed 10 bases, and the junction held 6 bases outside the gene matches. The CDR3 loop spans 15 amino acids. The CDR3 sequence is CASSPRDRGRSPLHF. CDR3 in DNA: TGTGCCAGCAGCCCCCGGGACAGGGGGCGATCACCCCTCCACTTT.

The chain employs TRBV5-1 and TRBJ1-1; TRBD1 matches 7 bases. This CDR3 is 15 amino acids long. The germline V gene has CDR1 SGHRS and CDR2 YFSETQ. Trimming at V came to 1 base and at J to 0 bases, leaving 3 bases not matched to a gene. The CDR3 DNA reads TGCGCCAGCAGCTTGACAGGGGCCCTGAACACTGAAGCTTTCTTT. This encodes CASSLTGALNTEAFF.

V gene TRBV4-1 combines with J gene TRBJ2-2; D is undetermined. This CDR3 region has 12 residues. The V end lost 1 base, the J end lost 7 bases, and 4 bases lay between the germline ends. Germline CDR1 reads MGHRA; CDR2 reads YSYEKL. The CDR3 bases are TGCGCCAGCAGCCAAGGAGTCGGGGAGCTGTTTTTT. This codes for CASSQGVGELFF.

This clone has just one count. The gene calls are TRBV6-6 and TRBJ2-1; 8 bases fit TRBD2. The CDR3 covers 15 residues. Germline V lookup: CDR1 MNHNY, CDR2 SVGAGI (reference sequence). The V and J ends lost 0 bases and 10 bases, in that order; junction bases with no gene match: 8. CDR3 sequence reads: CASSYSGGGSDEQFF. The CDR3 DNA follows: TGTGCCAGCAGTTACTCTGGCGGGGGGTCCGACGAGCAGTTCTTC.

The chain uses TRBV19 and TRBJ2-7; TRBD2 might be the D (6 bases). Germline CDR1 reads LNHDA; CDR2 reads SQIVND (reference sequence). Between the trimmed V and J ends, which lost 5 bases and 3 bases, there was a span of 14 bases. The CDR3 runs to 14 residues. CDR3 residues: CASSAYGSNYEQYF. The CDR3 DNA follows: TGTGCCAGTAGTGCCTACGGGAGCAACTACGAGCAGTACTTC.

The chain couples TRBV18 to TRBJ1-4; D unresolved. CDR3 size: 13 residues. Germline assignment: CDR1 KGHSH and CDR2 LQKENI. V lost 5 bases and J lost 0, with 4 bases in between. CDR3 loop: CASSGSTNEKLFF. DNA of the CDR3: TGTGCCAGCTCAGGATCAACTAATGAAAAACTGTTTTTT.

The CDR3, as DNA: TGCGCCAGCAGCCGACATATAAGACAGGAGTACAATGAGCAGTTCTTC. Its protein product is CASSRHIRQEYNEQFF. The chain links TRBV5-1 to TRBJ2-1, with D perhaps matching TRBD1 (6 bases). V lost 4 bases, J lost 4 bases, and 18 bases lay in between. The germline CDR1 and CDR2 sequences are SGHRS and YFSETQ. There are 16 residues in the CDR3. The full variable domain, completed using reference TRBV5-1 and TRBJ2-1, is KAGVTQTPRYLIKTRGQQVTLSCSPISGHRSVSWYQQTPGQGLQFLFEYFSETQRNKGNFPGRFSGRQFSNSRSEMNVSTLELGDSALYLCASSRHIRQEYNEQFFGPGTRLTVL.

This clone was counted a single time. This chain connects TRBV19 to TRBJ1-1; D perhaps matches TRBD1 (5 bases). V lost 6 bases and J 1 base, leaving 12 bases between the germline ends. The CDR3 consists of 14 residues. Germline assignment: CDR1 LNHDA and CDR2 SQIVND (reference sequence). This CDR3 is CASSLQGGNTEAFF. Here the CDR3 DNA reads TGTGCCAGTAGCCTCCAGGGAGGGAACACTGAAGCTTTCTTT. The variable domain in full, completed from reference TRBV19 and TRBJ1-1, reads DGGITQSPKYLFRKEGQNVTLSCEQNLNHDAMYWYRQDPGQGLRLIYYSQIVNDFQKGDIAEGYSVSREKKESFPLTVTSAQKNPTAFYLCASSLQGGNTEAFFGQGTRLTVV.

The chain is built from TRBV5-1 and TRBJ1-4; 12 positions match TRBD1. This CDR3 has 15 amino acids. The germline CDR1 and CDR2 sequences are SGHRS and YFSETQ. The ends lost 4 bases at V and 8 bases at J; junction bases unmatched: 6. Written as DNA, the CDR3 is TGCGCCAGCAGCGCTGGGACAGGGGGCAAGGAAAAACTGTTTTTT. Protein sequence: CASSAGTGGKEKLFF.

This chain uses TRBV29-1 with TRBJ2-1, with 10 positions matching TRBD2. This CDR3 has 16 residues. After removal of 4 bases from V and 0 bases from J, the junction contained 6 bases not matched to a gene. CDR1 SQVTM and CDR2 ANQGSEA come from the germline V gene. The CDR3: CSVGLAGVRSYNEQFF. CDR3 in DNA: TGCAGCGTTGGTCTAGCGGGAGTTCGCTCCTACAATGAGCAGTTCTTC.